This TCR beta chain was retrieved from a study of blood T cell repertoires in COVID-19. Across the whole study: Spain, Italy and the United States supplied samples that represented acute and convalescent COVID-19. Sources were T cells, B-cell-depleted T cells, or PBMCs; the material itself was cDNA or gDNA.

Germline V gene lookup returns CDR1 MNHEY and CDR2 SMNVEV (reference sequence). Trimming took 2 bases from V and 2 from J, leaving 7 bases between them. There are 13 residues in the CDR3. In the original workflow: Amplification with reference gene primers provided the estimates of nucleated cell counts. Using immunoSEQ multiplex PCR, the repertoire was profiled, and TCRdb retains in-frame clones only, with some absent. The V and J calls and clone size come from that table; D and trimming were worked out from the DNA. The sample holds about 210,000 clones; less than 85% are singletons and the top ten take about 7%.

Material for sequencing was peripheral blood. The rearrangement links TRBV27 to TRBJ2-7; no clear D. The TCR was taken from a woman in her 70s with acute or convalescent COVID-19. This CDR3 is CASSLNIAYEQYF. CDR3 nucleotides: TGTGCCAGCAGTTTAAATATCGCCTACGAGCAGTACTTC.